This T cell receptor beta chain came from a study of T cell repertoires in cytomegalovirus infection. In TCRdb, the reads were re-called with MiXCR into one record per CDR3 protein. The data contain hundreds of thousands of distinct CDR3 sequences, 31% of them singletons. This clonotype was detected only a few times. Its antigen is currently unknown. The CDR3 length is 13 residues. In germline, CDR1 is SEHNR, CDR2 FQNEAQ (reference sequence). V shed 2 bases and J shed 0 bases, with 4 bases lying between them. The rearrangement links TRBV7-9 to TRBJ1-2; no clear D gene. This clonotype was sampled from a human donor in good health (CMV status not recorded). Some clones in this sample may be carry-over from other donors' samples. Sequencing used cultured CD8+ T cells from PBMCs, obtained from culture after CMV antigen stimulation. The CDR3 spells CASSLKTNYGYTF. The CDR3 bases are TGTGCCAGCAGCTTAAAAACTAACTATGGCTACACCTTC.